This T cell receptor beta chain was recovered during a study of neurological immune-mediated disorders. The study, taken as a whole, reports: Falling below healthy controls, multiple sclerosis showed the least TCR clonal expansion, while HTLV-1-associated myelopathy showed the most. On phylogenetic grouping, the repertoires of 18 of 34 multiple sclerosis patients fell within one related-CDR3 cluster, constituting a possible signature.

This clonotype appeared many times. The antigen is unknown. Each TCR transcript was tagged with a 10-nucleotide random UMI during 5'RACE. TCRdb ran MiXCR on the 5' RACE reads and lists one entry per CDR3 protein. Altogether about 120,000 distinct CDR3 sequences are present, roughly 3.2% being singletons, with the ten largest covering around 1.2%. The length of the CDR3 is 15 residues. Trimming took 2 bases from V and 0 from J, leaving 8 bases between them. In germline, CDR1 is MNHEY, CDR2 SMNVEV (reference sequence). The TCR comes from a woman aged 30 to 39 with multiple sclerosis. The specimen was PBMCs. V and J are TRBV27 and TRBJ1-5, with D unclear. For the CDR3, the DNA is TGTGCCAGCAGTTTACGGCAGCTTAGCAATCAGCCCCAGCATTTT. Translating gives CASSLRQLSNQPQHF.